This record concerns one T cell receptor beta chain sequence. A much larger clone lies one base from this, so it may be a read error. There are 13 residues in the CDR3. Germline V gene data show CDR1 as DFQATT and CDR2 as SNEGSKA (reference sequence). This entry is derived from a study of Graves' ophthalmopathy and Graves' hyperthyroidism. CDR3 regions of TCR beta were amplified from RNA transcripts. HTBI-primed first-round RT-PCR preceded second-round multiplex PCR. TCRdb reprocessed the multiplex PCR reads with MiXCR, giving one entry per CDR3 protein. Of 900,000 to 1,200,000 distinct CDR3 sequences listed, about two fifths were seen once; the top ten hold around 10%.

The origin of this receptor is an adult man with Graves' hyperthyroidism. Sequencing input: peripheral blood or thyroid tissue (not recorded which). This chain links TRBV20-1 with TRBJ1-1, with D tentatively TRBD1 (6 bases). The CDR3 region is CSVRGGSNTEASF. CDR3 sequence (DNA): TGCAGTGTCAGAGGGGGGTCGAACACTGAAGCTTCCTTT.